A single sample gave rise to the 14 T cell receptor beta chains below, sequenced in a study of T-cell memory formation after mild COVID-19 (dated by TCRdb to the early 2020s). The library was prepared using 5' RACE. These reads were obtained on an Illumina NovaSeq 6000. Starting from the raw public reads, TCRdb applied fastp trimming at Q25, assembled clones with MiXCR and retained in-frame beta chains. Merged by CDR3 protein, the rows form single entries marked with the most common genes and DNA. The sample data list 90,000 to 120,000 distinct CDR3 sequences, and approximately 15% of these were observed just once. Of the sample, 30% to 45% is held by the ten largest clones. Sequencing was performed on PBMCs or a T cell subset sorted from them (not recorded which). Receptors originate from a young man who had mild COVID-19 (a few samples of this study predate the infection). The sample titles of this study are shuffled in the database, so cell type and time point are left out; the donor was told from shared clones.

Only a few counts were recorded for this clonotype. The genes are TRBV9 and TRBJ2-3; TRBD1 is a possible D gene (6 bases). This CDR3 region has 17 residues. Trimming removed 6 bases from V and 2 bases from J, with 22 bases in between. Germline V gene sequence: CDR1 SGDLS, CDR2 YYNGEE. The CDR3 sequence is CASTYDPHQGNTDTQYF. The CDR3 DNA sequence: TGTGCCAGCACCTATGATCCACACCAGGGGAACACAGATACGCAGTATTTT.

This clonotype was detected only a few times. V is TRBV7-2 and J is TRBJ2-1; D unresolved. Germline CDR1 SGHTA, CDR2 FQGNSA. Between the trimmed V and J ends, which lost 2 bases and 1 base, there was a span of 15 bases. This CDR3 spans 17 amino acids. CDR3 loop: CASSLYPTWGSYNEQFF. The CDR3 DNA is TGTGCCAGCAGCTTATACCCTACCTGGGGATCCTACAATGAGCAGTTCTTC. The whole variable domain, remainder taken from reference TRBV7-2 and TRBJ2-1, is GAGVSQSPSNKVTEKGKDVELRCDPISGHTALYWYRQSLGQGLEFLIYFQGNSAPDKSGLPSDRFSAERTGGSVSTLTIQRTQQEDSAVYLCASSLYPTWGSYNEQFFGPGTRLTVL.

This chain joins TRBV6-5 and TRBJ1-1, with D perhaps matching TRBD1 (6 bases). V was shortened by 2 bases and J by 2 bases, with 9 bases between the two germline ends. Germline V gene lookup returns CDR1 MNHEY and CDR2 SVGAGI. The CDR3 extends over 14 amino acids. CDR3 loop: CASSYETGNTEAFF. The CDR3 coding sequence is TGTGCCAGCAGTTACGAGACAGGAAACACTGAAGCTTTCTTT.

This clonotype was seen only a few times. The chain links TRBV7-8 to TRBJ2-3; D is possibly TRBD1 (6 bases). The CDR3 spans 16 residues. Trimming removed 2 bases at V and 4 bases at J, with 16 bases between. Germline V lookup: CDR1 SGHVS, CDR2 FQNEAQ. The CDR3 coding sequence is TGTGCCAGCAGCTTATGGGCAGGGGATTTCTCAGATACGCAGTATTTT. Protein product: CASSLWAGDFSDTQYF.

This clonotype was recorded many times. The V call is TRBV5-5, the J call TRBJ2-3; 7 nucleotides line up with TRBD1. Germline assignment: CDR1 SGHKS and CDR2 YYEKEE (reference sequence). The length of the CDR3 is 15 residues. V was clipped by 4 bases and J by 4 bases; unmatched bases: 9. The CDR3 protein is CASSPPDRLPDTQYF. CDR3 bases: TGTGCCAGCAGCCCTCCGGACAGGCTCCCAGATACGCAGTATTTT.

The chain carries TRBV12-3 or TRBV12-4 and TRBJ2-2; the match to TRBD1 covers 8 bases. This CDR3 spans 15 amino acids. V trimming: 7 bases; J trimming: 1 base; junction bases outside the gene matches: 5. This CDR3 reads CASNFGTGNTGELFF. The DNA of the CDR3 is TGTGCCAGCAATTTCGGGACAGGGAACACCGGGGAGCTGTTTTTT.

J is TRBJ1-2 and V is TRBV30, with D hard to call. With 2 bases removed from V and 2 bases from J, the gap between germline ends came to 9 bases. The CDR3 consists of 13 residues. Per germline, CDR1 GTSNPN and CDR2 SVGIG (reference sequence). The CDR3 DNA follows: TGTGCCTGGAGTCAGGAACACAACTATGGCTACACCTTC. This translates into CAWSQEHNYGYTF.

This rearrangement joins TRBV7-2 to TRBJ1-5, with D perhaps matching TRBD1 (6 bases). The V gene lost 7 bases and the J gene lost 6 bases, with 13 bases spanning the gap. The CDR3 contains 13 residues. The V gene's germline CDR1 is SGHTA and CDR2 FQGNSA. Here the CDR3 DNA reads TGTGCCAGCATCCAAGGGGGGGGTCAGCCCCAGCATTTT. Its translation is CASIQGGGQPQHF. Full variable domain (remainder filled in from reference TRBV7-2 and TRBJ1-5): GAGVSQSPSNKVTEKGKDVELRCDPISGHTALYWYRQSLGQGLEFLIYFQGNSAPDKSGLPSDRFSAERTGGSVSTLTIQRTQQEDSAVYLCASIQGGGQPQHFGDGTRLSIL.

This clonotype has a handful of counts. V and J are TRBV6-5 and TRBJ2-7; 8 nucleotides align to TRBD1. There are 16 residues in the CDR3. J was trimmed by 4 bases and V by 6 bases; bases with no gene match: 14. CDR1 and CDR2 from the germline V gene are MNHEY and SVGAGI. The CDR3 DNA reads TGTGCCAGCAGCCTTCATAGACAGGGGATTTCGTACGAGCAGTACTTC. Its protein product is CASSLHRQGISYEQYF.

This clonotype showed up just once. The chain couples TRBV2 to TRBJ2-2; 7 bases line up with TRBD2. The CDR3 runs 16 residues. With 1 base clipped from V and 4 bases from J, the junction kept 6 bases outside the gene matches. Germline lookup yields CDR1 SNHLY and CDR2 FYNNEI. CDR3 sequence reads: CASSEGRGFGTGELFF. In DNA form, the CDR3 reads TGTGCCAGCAGTGAAGGGCGGGGGTTCGGCACCGGGGAGCTGTTTTTT.

The chain couples TRBV27 to TRBJ2-5, with 11 bases lining up with TRBD1. Germline V lookup: CDR1 MNHEY, CDR2 SMNVEV (reference sequence). V was pared by 2 bases and J by 5 bases, with 10 bases of the junction left unmatched. CDR3 length equals 17 residues. As DNA, the CDR3 is TGTGCCAGCAGTTTAAACGGTGGGACAGGGGGGTTGGAGACCCAGTACTTC. It is translated as CASSLNGGTGGLETQYF.

This rearrangement joins TRBV12-3 or TRBV12-4 to TRBJ2-5; D gene uncertain. CDR3 length equals 12 residues. V gave up 4 bases and J gave up 3 bases, with 6 bases separating them. The CDR3 reads CASSWVEETQYF. The CDR3, as DNA: TGTGCCAGCAGTTGGGTGGAAGAGACCCAGTACTTC.

This chain joins TRBV7-2 and TRBJ1-3; D is ambiguous. Germline CDR1 reads SGHTA; CDR2 reads FQGNSA. The length of the CDR3 is 12 residues. The V end was cut by 2 bases, the J end by 8 bases, with 7 bases between. The CDR3 DNA sequence: TGTGCCAGCAGCTTAATTCGAGACACCATATATTTT. Amino acids: CASSLIRDTIYF.

This clonotype was detected a few times. The chain recombines TRBV20-1 with TRBJ2-5; 10 positions match TRBD1. The germline gives CDR1 DFQATT, CDR2 SNEGSKA (reference sequence). This CDR3 is built from 15 residues. The J segment lost 4 bases and the V segment lost 0 bases, leaving 5 bases of the junction unmatched. CDR3 sequence reads: CSARDPRTGGETQYF. CDR3 sequence (DNA): TGCAGTGCTAGAGACCCAAGGACAGGGGGAGAGACCCAGTACTTC.